One sample yielded the 30 T cell receptor beta chains listed below, sequenced in a study of T cells expressing NK-cell markers (dated by TCRdb to 2020 to 2022). Receptor amplification or capture employed 5' RACE. TCRdb shows the sequencer as Illumina HiSeq 2000. TCRdb reprocessed the reads and provides one entry for every CDR3 protein sequence; no DNA is given. The sample table gives some 280,000 distinct CDR3 sequences. The ten largest clones represent 0.39% of the sample. The source material was blood T cells: a sorted CD56 or NKG2C T cell subset, CD4+ or CD8+ T cells, or bulk PBMC T cells (not recorded which). The receptor source for this set is a man aged 18 to 29 in good health. Donor details come from another sample of the same person, matched by shared clones.

The chain combines TRBV3-1 with TRBJ1-5; the D call of TRBD1 rests on TCRdb alone, since no DNA is present to check it. Germline V gene data show CDR1 as LGHDT and CDR2 as YNNKEL (reference sequence). The CDR3 has 15 amino acids. The CDR3 is CASSPTGQSYQPQHF. Full variable domain (rest looked up from reference TRBV3-1 and TRBJ1-5): DTAVSQTPKYLVTQMGNDKSIKCEQNLGHDTMYWYKQDSKKFLKIMFSYNNKELIINETVPNRFSPKSPDKAHLNLHINSLELGDSAVYFCASSPTGQSYQPQHFGDGTRLSIL.

This chain uses TRBV24-1 with TRBJ2-3; TCRdb picks TRBD2, but there is no DNA to check that call. This CDR3 spans 15 amino acids. From germline, CDR1 is KGHDR and CDR2 SFDVKD. The CDR3 region is CATSEYSGHTDTQYF.

This chain joins TRBV10-3 and TRBJ2-5; TCRdb's assignment of TRBD1 cannot be checked, as there is no DNA. This CDR3 is built from 14 residues. Germline CDR1 and CDR2: ENHRY and SYGVKD. This CDR3 reads CAIRTSGEGKTQYF.

The V call is TRBV4-3, the J call TRBJ1-5; with no DNA, the TCRdb D assignment of TRBD1 cannot be verified. CDR3 length: 14 residues. Germline CDR1 and CDR2: LGHNA and YSLEER. This CDR3 is CASSQDPGEQPQHF.

The chain employs TRBV12-5 and TRBJ2-3; TCRdb lists TRBD1, though no DNA is available to test this call. This CDR3 has 15 amino acids. Germline V lookup: CDR1 LGHNT, CDR2 FRNRAP. The CDR3 region is CASNKGQSSTDTQYF.

The chain couples TRBV12-3 or TRBV12-4 to TRBJ2-1. This CDR3 comprises 12 residues. This CDR3 reads CASSLGVVKQFF.

The V gene is TRBV12-3 or TRBV12-4, the J gene TRBJ2-7; TCRdb gives TRBD2 as the D gene, but with no DNA this cannot be confirmed. The CDR3 is 16 amino acids. The CDR3 reads CASSFSRTSGRHEQYF.

The genes are TRBV5-5 and TRBJ2-3. This CDR3 region has 14 residues. CDR1 is SGHKS, CDR2 YYEKEE, per germline (reference sequence). This CDR3 reads CASSLGTHPDTQYF.

The chain has TRBV20-1 and TRBJ1-4. CDR3 length equals 14 residues. Looked up from germline, CDR1 is DFQATT and CDR2 is SNEGSKA (reference sequence). The CDR3 protein is CSAPARGSNEKLFF.

The chain is built from TRBV11-1 and TRBJ2-1; TCRdb selects TRBD2, and the lack of DNA leaves this call unchecked. The CDR3 is made up of 21 amino acids. The germline V gene has CDR1 SGHAT and CDR2 FQDESV (reference sequence). The CDR3 is CASSFTGIGLARVPSYNEQFF.

The V and J genes are TRBV29-1 and TRBJ2-3; checking the TCRdb D call of TRBD2 is not possible without DNA. The germline V gene encodes CDR1 SQVTM and CDR2 ANQGSEA. The CDR3 spans 14 residues. The CDR3 loop reads CSVDRATFTDTQYF.

V is TRBV24-1 and J is TRBJ2-1; TCRdb proposes TRBD2, but this gene call is untestable without DNA. The CDR3 is 15 residues long. Germline CDR1 reads KGHDR; CDR2 reads SFDVKD. This CDR3 is CATSELTSGRDEQFF.

This rearrangement joins TRBV5-6 to TRBJ1-5; TCRdb's D gene call, TRBD1, goes unchecked for lack of DNA. The CDR3 is 14 amino acids. The germline V gene encodes CDR1 SGHDT and CDR2 YYEEEE. The CDR3 here is CASSLSAGSQPQHF.

The rearrangement uses TRBV30 and TRBJ2-1. The CDR3 has 14 amino acids. Germline-derived CDR1 and CDR2 are GTSNPN and SVGIG (reference sequence). CDR3 in amino acids: CAWSPTSSYNEQFF.

The rearrangement joins TRBV20-1 to TRBJ2-1; TCRdb's D call of TRBD2 is untestable without DNA. There are 14 residues in the CDR3. Germline lookup yields CDR1 DFQATT and CDR2 SNEGSKA (reference sequence). CDR3 protein: CSALLSGSINEQFF.

The CDR3 here is CASSTRWTGESNQPQHF. This rearrangement joins TRBV19 to TRBJ1-5; the TRBD1 assignment by TCRdb is unverifiable without DNA. The CDR3 loop spans 17 amino acids. Germline CDR1 is LNHDA and CDR2 is SQIVND (reference sequence). Supplemented by reference TRBV19 and TRBJ1-5, the full variable domain reads DGGITQSPKYLFRKEGQNVTLSCEQNLNHDAMYWYRQDPGQGLRLIYYSQIVNDFQKGDIAEGYSVSREKKESFPLTVTSAQKNPTAFYLCASSTRWTGESNQPQHFGDGTRLSIL.

The V and J genes are TRBV15 and TRBJ1-3; TCRdb calls TRBD1, which cannot be checked without DNA. CDR3 size: 16 residues. Germline CDR1 LNHNV, CDR2 YYDKDF (reference sequence). The CDR3 is CATSRDPGGLKNTIYF.

The CDR3 region is CASSQARGSYEQYF. The chain uses TRBV4-1 and TRBJ2-7. The CDR3 is 14 residues long. The germline gives CDR1 MGHRA, CDR2 YSYEKL.

The chain links TRBV5-1 to TRBJ1-2; checking the TCRdb D call of TRBD1 is not possible without DNA. Germline V CDR1 and CDR2: SGHRS, YFSETQ. This CDR3 is built from 15 residues. The CDR3 reads CASSSLTTGNYGYTF.

This CDR3 is CASRVWGTGELFF. The chain carries TRBV12-3 or TRBV12-4 and TRBJ2-2. This CDR3 has 13 residues.

The chain carries TRBV15 and TRBJ2-1. The CDR3 is made up of 15 amino acids. Germline values: CDR1 LNHNV, CDR2 YYDKDF (reference sequence). The CDR3 loop reads CATSRDQVSNHEQFF.

The J gene is TRBJ2-2, the V gene TRBV12-3 or TRBV12-4; TCRdb selects TRBD1, and the lack of DNA leaves this call unchecked. CDR3 length: 13 residues. The CDR3 region is CASSPLATGELFF.

V usage is TRBV20-1 and J usage is TRBJ2-3; the D call of TRBD2 rests on TCRdb alone, since no DNA is present to check it. Germline V gene sequence: CDR1 DFQATT, CDR2 SNEGSKA (reference sequence). This CDR3 is built from 14 residues. The CDR3 sequence: CSARGAGVTDTQYF.

The chain couples TRBV20-1 to TRBJ1-2. From germline, CDR1 is DFQATT and CDR2 SNEGSKA (reference sequence). The CDR3 length is 12 residues. Here the CDR3 reads CSARSMNYGYTF.

V gene TRBV11-1 combines with J gene TRBJ2-7; TCRdb outputs TRBD2, but without DNA this stays unchecked. Germline values: CDR1 SGHAT, CDR2 FQDESV (reference sequence). This CDR3 is 12 amino acids long. CDR3 protein: CASSSLAAEQYF.

The chain employs TRBV7-3 and TRBJ2-7; as DNA is missing, the TRBD2 call by TCRdb cannot be tested. The CDR3 runs 13 residues. Germline lookup yields CDR1 SGHTA and CDR2 FQGTGA. CDR3 residues: CASSPKGGSQQYF.

The genes are TRBV6-5 and TRBJ1-2; TCRdb's D call of TRBD1 is untestable without DNA. The CDR3 runs 12 residues. Germline loops: CDR1 MNHEY, CDR2 SVGAGI. This CDR3 is CASSQGMYGYTF.

V and J are TRBV24-1 and TRBJ2-1; TCRdb picks TRBD2, but there is no DNA to check that call. CDR1 and CDR2 from the germline V gene are KGHDR and SFDVKD. This CDR3 has 15 residues. The CDR3 protein is CATSVSRAFYNEQFF.

The chain is built from TRBV30 and TRBJ2-7; the D call from TCRdb, TRBD1, cannot be confirmed without DNA. From germline, CDR1 is GTSNPN and CDR2 SVGIG (reference sequence). This CDR3 is built from 16 residues. CDR3 loop: CAWKKPGQLFFYEQYF.

The rearrangement uses TRBV5-1 and TRBJ2-3; TCRdb's D call of TRBD2 is untestable without DNA. This CDR3 region has 16 residues. Germline V lookup: CDR1 SGHRS, CDR2 YFSETQ. The CDR3 spells CASSEKARERSDTQYF.